Listed here are 25 T cell receptor beta chains from one sample, sequenced in a study of monozygotic twins with inflammatory bowel disease. TCRdb reworked the 5' RACE reads into one entry per CDR3 protein, no DNA. The sample totals 330,000 or so distinct CDR3 sequences. Sequencing was performed on blood. These receptors were taken from a human donor with ulcerative colitis or Crohn's disease, or a healthy co-twin of an affected twin (not recorded which).

The rearrangement joins TRBV12-3 or TRBV12-4 to TRBJ1-1; without DNA, the TCRdb call of TRBD1 cannot be checked. The length of the CDR3 is 12 residues. The CDR3 sequence: CASSLGQGGAFF.

The J gene is TRBJ1-6, the V gene TRBV20-1; TCRdb picks TRBD1, but there is no DNA to check that call. CDR3 length equals 13 residues. Per the germline V gene, CDR1 is DFQATT and CDR2 is SNEGSKA (reference sequence). CDR3 loop: CSAREGQFSPLHF.

This rearrangement joins TRBV10-1 to TRBJ2-2. The CDR3 is 14 amino acids. The germline V gene encodes CDR1 WNHNN and CDR2 SYGVQD (reference sequence). This chain's CDR3 is CASSRIINTGELFF.

This chain links TRBV18 with TRBJ2-3; there is no DNA to check the TCRdb D call of TRBD1. The germline V gene has CDR1 KGHSH and CDR2 LQKENI. The CDR3 sequence is 17 residues long. CDR3 loop: CASSRRDRGRATDTQYF.

The chain is built from TRBV6-1 and TRBJ1-1; TCRdb designates TRBD1, a call that cannot be tested without DNA. Germline assignment: CDR1 MNHNS and CDR2 SASEGT. The CDR3 length is 14 residues. This CDR3 reads CASTIRAGNTEAFF.

V usage is TRBV5-1 and J usage is TRBJ2-7; TCRdb designates TRBD2, a call that cannot be tested without DNA. The CDR3 is 14 amino acids. Per the germline V gene, CDR1 is SGHRS and CDR2 is YFSETQ. CDR3 protein: CASYVGSGSYEQYF. The whole variable domain, filled in from reference TRBV5-1 and TRBJ2-7, reads KAGVTQTPRYLIKTRGQQVTLSCSPISGHRSVSWYQQTPGQGLQFLFEYFSETQRNKGNFPGRFSGRQFSNSRSEMNVSTLELGDSALYLCASYVGSGSYEQYFGPGTRLTVT.

The chain uses TRBV28 and TRBJ1-4; lacking DNA, the TRBD1 call made by TCRdb goes unchecked. Germline V lookup: CDR1 MDHEN, CDR2 SYDVKM. There are 15 residues in the CDR3. The CDR3: CASSSGQGLNEKLFF. Filled out from reference TRBV28 and TRBJ1-4, the complete variable domain reads DVKVTQSSRYLVKRTGEKVFLECVQDMDHENMFWYRQDPGLGLRLIYFSYDVKMKEKGDIPEGYSVSREKKERFSLILESASTNQTSMYLCASSSGQGLNEKLFFGSGTQLSVL.

The rearrangement uses TRBV4-1 and TRBJ2-1. Germline CDR1 is MGHRA and CDR2 is YSYEKL. The CDR3 is made up of 13 amino acids. The CDR3 region is CASSQFIYNEQFF.

This chain links TRBV20-1 with TRBJ2-7; TCRdb names TRBD2, which stays unverified in the absence of DNA. The CDR3 runs 15 residues. Germline V gene sequence: CDR1 DFQATT, CDR2 SNEGSKA (reference sequence). CDR3 sequence: CSARDTRDSSYEQYF.

The chain couples TRBV7-8 to TRBJ2-2. The CDR3 extends over 14 amino acids. From germline, CDR1 is SGHVS and CDR2 FQNEAQ. The CDR3 protein is CASSSARITGELFF. The entire variable domain, with the rest obtained from reference TRBV7-8 and TRBJ2-2, is as follows: GAGVSQSPRYKVAKRGQDVALRCDPISGHVSLFWYQQALGQGPEFLTYFQNEAQLDKSGLPSDRFFAERPEGSVSTLKIQRTQQEDSAVYLCASSSARITGELFFGEGSRLTVL.

The chain carries TRBV2 and TRBJ1-5; absent DNA, TCRdb's TRBD1 call cannot be checked. CDR3 length: 17 amino acids. Germline V gene lookup returns CDR1 SNHLY and CDR2 FYNNEI. The CDR3 is CASSGQGDHLSNQPQHF.

The chain links TRBV20-1 to TRBJ2-7; TCRdb's assignment of TRBD1 cannot be checked, as there is no DNA. Germline CDR1 and CDR2: DFQATT and SNEGSKA (reference sequence). CDR3 length: 13 amino acids. The CDR3 protein is CSAQDRGHYEQYF.

V usage is TRBV3-1 and J usage is TRBJ2-3; the TCRdb D gene call, TRBD2, has no DNA to confirm it. From germline, CDR1 is LGHDT and CDR2 YNNKEL (reference sequence). This CDR3 comprises 12 residues. CDR3 sequence reads: CASSRTSDTQYF.

The chain carries TRBV20-1 and TRBJ1-5. CDR1 DFQATT and CDR2 SNEGSKA come from the germline V gene (reference sequence). This CDR3 region has 14 residues. CDR3 amino acids: CSANGEGGNQPQHF.

This chain connects TRBV6-5 to TRBJ2-7. Per germline, CDR1 MNHEY and CDR2 SVGAGI. The CDR3 covers 15 residues. CDR3 in amino acids: CASSYSTQAAYEQYF.

The V call is TRBV10-1, the J call TRBJ2-2. CDR1 and CDR2 from the germline V gene are WNHNN and SYGVQD (reference sequence). This CDR3 comprises 12 residues. CDR3 sequence: CASSEGVKELFF.

V and J are TRBV4-1 and TRBJ2-7; there is no DNA to check the TCRdb D call of TRBD1. CDR1 is MGHRA, CDR2 YSYEKL, per germline. CDR3 length equals 15 residues. CDR3 amino acids: CASSQNDRGTYEQYF.

The chain links TRBV24-1 to TRBJ2-1; TCRdb's assignment of TRBD1 cannot be checked, as there is no DNA. CDR3 size: 14 residues. Germline CDR1 KGHDR, CDR2 SFDVKD. CDR3 amino acids: CATSDLRQHNEQFF.

The genes are TRBV2 and TRBJ1-4; as DNA is missing, the TRBD1 call by TCRdb cannot be tested. Per the germline V gene, CDR1 is SNHLY and CDR2 is FYNNEI. The CDR3 runs to 20 residues. The CDR3: CASTLRLLRGQSSTNEKLFF. Variable domain in full (rest from reference TRBV2 and TRBJ1-4): EPEVTQTPSHQVTQMGQEVILRCVPISNHLYFYWYRQILGQKVEFLVSFYNNEISEKSEIFDDQFSVERPDGSNFTLKIRSTKLEDSAMYFCASTLRLLRGQSSTNEKLFFGSGTQLSVL.

This chain links TRBV20-1 with TRBJ2-7; TCRdb's D call of TRBD2 is untestable without DNA. Germline V lookup: CDR1 DFQATT, CDR2 SNEGSKA (reference sequence). The CDR3 sequence is 15 residues long. This CDR3 is CSAPLEGPQAYEQYF.

The rearrangement links TRBV29-1 to TRBJ2-7. CDR1 and CDR2 (germline): SQVTM, ANQGSEA. This CDR3 contains 12 residues. The CDR3 here is CSVVAATYEQYF.

The genes are TRBV29-1 and TRBJ2-6; TCRdb selects TRBD1, and the lack of DNA leaves this call unchecked. The CDR3 is 13 amino acids. CDR1 is SQVTM, CDR2 ANQGSEA, per germline. CDR3 residues: CSVEGEGANVLTF.

Here the CDR3 reads CASSLSWPTWNEKLFF. The chain employs TRBV28 and TRBJ1-4. This CDR3 contains 16 residues. Germline values: CDR1 MDHEN, CDR2 SYDVKM.

The V call is TRBV20-1, the J call TRBJ2-7; the D call from TCRdb, TRBD1, cannot be confirmed without DNA. In germline, CDR1 is DFQATT, CDR2 SNEGSKA (reference sequence). The CDR3 has 15 residues. The CDR3 sequence is CSAKRGQGEAYEQYF.

The chain carries TRBV5-5 and TRBJ1-1; the TRBD1 assignment by TCRdb is unverifiable without DNA. CDR3 length: 14 residues. Germline loops: CDR1 SGHKS, CDR2 YYEKEE (reference sequence). The CDR3 sequence is CASSHVGGNTEAFF. The variable domain in full, with the rest retrieved from reference TRBV5-5 and TRBJ1-1, is DAGVTQSPTHLIKTRGQQVTLRCSPISGHKSVSWYQQVLGQGPQFIFQYYEKEERGRGNFPDRFSARQFPNYSSELNVNALLLGDSALYLCASSHVGGNTEAFFGQGTRLTVV.